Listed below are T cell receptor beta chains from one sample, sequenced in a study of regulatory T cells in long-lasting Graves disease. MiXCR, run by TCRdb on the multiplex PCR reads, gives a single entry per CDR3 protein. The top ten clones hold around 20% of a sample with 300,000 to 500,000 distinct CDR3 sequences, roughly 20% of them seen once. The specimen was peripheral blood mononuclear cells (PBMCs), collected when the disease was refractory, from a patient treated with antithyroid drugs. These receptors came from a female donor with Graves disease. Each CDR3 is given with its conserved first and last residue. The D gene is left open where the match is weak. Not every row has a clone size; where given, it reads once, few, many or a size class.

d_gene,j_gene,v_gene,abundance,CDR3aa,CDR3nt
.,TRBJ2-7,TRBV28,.,CASSSQGLPYERYF,TGTGCCAGCAGTTCTCAGGGTCTGCCCTACGAGCGGTACTTC
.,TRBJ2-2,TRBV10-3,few,CATSDPLVTANTGELFF,TGTGCCACCAGTGATCCCCTTGTCACCGCGAACACCGGGGAGCTGTTTTTT
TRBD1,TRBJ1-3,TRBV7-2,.,CASSSGGVSGNTIYF,TGTGCCAGCAGTTCAGGGGGAGTCTCTGGAAACACCATATATTTT
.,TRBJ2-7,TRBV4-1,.,CASSHRTDSSYEQYF,TGCGCCAGCAGCCACAGGACAGACAGCTCCTACGAGCAGTACTTC
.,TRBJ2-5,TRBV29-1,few,CSGGQGQEAQYF,TGCAGCGGTGGGCAGGGACAAGAGGCCCAGTACTTC
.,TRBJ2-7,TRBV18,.,CASSPLRGPYEQYF,TGTGCCAGCTCACCCCTTCGCGGCCCATACGAGCAGTACTTC
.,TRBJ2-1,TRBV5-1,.,CASSLGRMAFNEQFF,TGCGCCAGCAGCTTAGGCAGGATGGCCTTCAATGAGCAGTTCTTC
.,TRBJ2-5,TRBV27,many,CASAPRDNSYQETQYF,TGTGCCAGCGCTCCGCGGGACAACTCGTACCAAGAGACCCAGTACTTC
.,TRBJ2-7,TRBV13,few,CASSVASRALRGHEQYF,TGTGCCAGCAGCGTGGCAAGCCGGGCGCTCAGAGGCCACGAGCAGTACTTC
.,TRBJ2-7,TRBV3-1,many,CASSSTWTEQYF,TGTGCCAGCAGCTCTACATGGACCGAGCAGTACTTC
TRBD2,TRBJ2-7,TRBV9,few,CASSAAGGGEQYF,TGTGCCAGCAGCGCCGCGGGGGGTGGCGAGCAGTACTTC
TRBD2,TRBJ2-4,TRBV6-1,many,CASSELAGGKNIQYF,TGTGCCAGCAGTGAACTAGCGGGAGGGAAAAACATTCAGTACTTC
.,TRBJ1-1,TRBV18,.,CASSQGLPGAFF,TGTGCCAGCTCGCAGGGCCTGCCCGGCGCTTTCTTT